The TCR beta chain described here comes from a study of T cell changes during pregnancy in multiple sclerosis. Clones were read by immunoSEQ multiplex PCR, and TCRdb kept only the in-frame ones, dropping some. The sample yields 40,000 to 45,000 clones, roughly 91% seen once. Trimming cost V 6 bases and J 5 bases, with 10 bases left between them. CDR1 MNHEY and CDR2 SVGAGI come from the germline V gene. The length of the CDR3 is 12 residues. Sequenced material: CD4+ T cells from peripheral blood mononuclear cells, taken in the first trimester of pregnancy. This receptor was obtained from a female donor with multiple sclerosis, enrolled in a pregnancy study. J is TRBJ1-2 and V is TRBV6-5, with D unclear. The CDR3 DNA reads as TGTGCCAGCAGCGCAGGATCATATGGCTACACCTTC. It is translated as CASSAGSYGYTF.